The 21 T cell receptor beta chains listed next were all sequenced from one sample in a study of patients and donors after allogeneic stem cell transplantation. TCRdb reprocessed the RT-PCR reads with MiXCR, giving one entry per CDR3 protein. The data show approximately 210,000 distinct CDR3 sequences, roughly 40% seen once. The sequenced material came from blood, either unsorted or a sorted T cell fraction (not recorded which). These TCRs come from a human donor who was either an allogeneic HSCT recipient or a stem cell or donor lymphocyte infusion donor (not recorded which). It is not recorded whose cells these are; they may come from a transplant donor.

This clonotype has at least ten counts. The chain combines TRBV12-3 or TRBV12-4 with TRBJ1-6, with D maybe TRBD1 (6 bases). The CDR3 totals 17 residues. Between the trimmed V and J ends, which lost 5 bases and 0 bases, there was a span of 14 bases. CDR3 sequence (DNA): TGTGCCAGCAGTATCCGACAGGTTGACTCCTATAATTCACCCCTCCACTTT. Its translation: CASSIRQVDSYNSPLHF.

V is TRBV30 and J is TRBJ1-6, with D perhaps TRBD1 (6 bases). CDR1 is GTSNPN, CDR2 SVGIG, per germline (reference sequence). CDR3 size: 13 residues. The V gene lost 7 bases and the J gene lost 5 bases, with 12 bases spanning the gap. The DNA of the CDR3 is TGTGCCTCGGAGGGACAAGATAATTCACCCCTCCACTTT. Its protein is CASEGQDNSPLHF.

This chain links TRBV20-1 with TRBJ1-2; 8 bases agree with TRBD1. CDR1 DFQATT and CDR2 SNEGSKA come from the germline V gene (reference sequence). The CDR3 has 14 amino acids. Germline trimming cut 0 bases from V and 6 bases from J; bases unmatched to any gene: 6. CDR3 protein: CSARDKDRADGYTF. CDR3 nucleotide sequence: TGCAGTGCTAGAGATAAGGACAGGGCGGATGGCTACACCTTC.

This clonotype came up a few times. CDR3 protein: CASSYDRVGIGVAFF. The CDR3 bases are TGTGCCAGCAGTTACGACAGGGTCGGTATCGGGGTAGCTTTCTTT. The J gene is TRBJ1-1, the V gene TRBV6-5; 7 nucleotides line up with TRBD1. Germline CDR1 MNHEY, CDR2 SVGAGI. The CDR3 is 15 amino acids. V shed 2 bases, J shed 10 bases, and the junction held 13 bases outside the gene matches.

The chain joins TRBV6-5 to TRBJ1-2; D not resolved. The CDR3 extends over 11 amino acids. Germline loops: CDR1 MNHEY, CDR2 SVGAGI. The ends were cut back, 7 bases at V and 5 bases at J, with 8 bases in the middle. The CDR3 spells CASTDGYGYTF. The CDR3 bases are TGTGCCAGCACCGACGGGTATGGCTACACCTTC.

There are a few counts of this clonotype. The J gene is TRBJ2-7, the V gene TRBV15; D call uncertain. V shed 4 bases and J shed 3 bases, with 10 bases lying between them. Germline-derived CDR1 and CDR2 are LNHNV and YYDKDF (reference sequence). CDR3 length: 13 residues. CDR3 nucleotides: TGTGCCACCAGCAACACAGAGGTCTACGAGCAGTACTTC. The encoded protein is CATSNTEVYEQYF.

The chain combines TRBV12-3 or TRBV12-4 with TRBJ1-3, with D tentatively TRBD1 (5 bases). The CDR3 runs 16 residues. V gave up 2 bases and J gave up 0 bases, with 11 bases separating them. The CDR3 loop is CASSLTQGYSGNTIYF. The CDR3 DNA follows: TGTGCCAGCAGTTTAACTCAGGGCTACTCTGGAAACACCATATATTTT.

This clonotype was observed a handful of times. This chain's CDR3 is CASSLVPEKLFF. CDR3 nucleotides: TGTGCCAGCAGCCTCGTCCCTGAAAAACTGTTTTTT. The chain couples TRBV7-2 to TRBJ1-4; the D is unclear. Germline-derived CDR1 and CDR2 are SGHTA and FQGNSA. The length of the CDR3 is 12 residues. Trimming took 5 bases from V and 7 from J, leaving 8 bases between them.

The CDR3 sequence is CASSVTQNTEAFF. DNA of the CDR3: TGTGCCAGCAGCGTCACTCAGAACACTGAAGCTTTCTTT. The chain uses TRBV7-2 and TRBJ1-1; D unclear. This CDR3 has 13 residues. Between the trimmed V and J ends, which lost 5 bases and 1 base, there was a span of 8 bases. Germline V gene lookup returns CDR1 SGHTA and CDR2 FQGNSA.

The chain is built from TRBV12-3 or TRBV12-4 and TRBJ1-1; D is perhaps TRBD1 (6 bases). The CDR3 totals 14 residues. V was trimmed by 1 base and J by 4 bases, leaving 10 bases between them. The CDR3 DNA follows: TGTGCCAGCAGTTTAGGGGGGGCGGTCACTGAAGCTTTCTTT. This sequence encodes CASSLGGAVTEAFF.

The V gene is TRBV4-3, the J gene TRBJ1-5; D may be TRBD1 (5 bases). The CDR3 consists of 12 residues. From germline, CDR1 is LGHNA and CDR2 YSLEER. The V end lost 1 base, the J end lost 9 bases, and 7 bases lay between the germline ends. CDR3 nucleotide sequence: TGCGCCAGCAGCCAAGGCGGGGGGCCCCAGCATTTT. It is translated as CASSQGGGPQHF.

The table lists this clonotype with a few counts. The V and J genes are TRBV6-6 and TRBJ2-1; tentative D call: TRBD2 (5 bases). Trimming left V 6 bases short and J 10 bases short, with 10 bases between. Germline CDR1 MNHNY, CDR2 SVGAGI (reference sequence). The CDR3 spans 11 residues. CDR3 sequence (DNA): TGTGCCAGCAGCCCAAGGAGGGAGCAGTTCTTC. Protein sequence: CASSPRREQFF.

The rearrangement joins TRBV7-8 to TRBJ2-2; unclear D gene. The V end was cut by 5 bases, the J end by 4 bases, with 2 bases between. Germline V gene data show CDR1 as SGHVS and CDR2 as FQNEAQ. The CDR3 sequence is 11 residues long. The CDR3 sequence: CASSTTGELFF. Written as DNA, the CDR3 is TGTGCCAGCAGCACCACCGGGGAGCTGTTTTTT. Together with reference TRBV7-8 and TRBJ2-2, the CDR3 gives the full variable domain: GAGVSQSPRYKVAKRGQDVALRCDPISGHVSLFWYQQALGQGPEFLTYFQNEAQLDKSGLPSDRFFAERPEGSVSTLKIQRTQQEDSAVYLCASSTTGELFFGEGSRLTVL.

There are a few counts of this clonotype. V usage is TRBV24-1 and J usage is TRBJ2-3, with D tentatively TRBD2 (6 bases). V was shortened by 5 bases and J by 7 bases, with 12 bases between the two germline ends. The CDR3 has 13 residues. Germline V gene lookup returns CDR1 KGHDR and CDR2 SFDVKD. Here the CDR3 reads CATSVPSANTQYF. CDR3 sequence (DNA): TGTGCCACCAGTGTTCCTAGCGCGAATACGCAGTATTTT.

This clonotype was picked up a small number of times. The chain carries TRBV10-3 and TRBJ2-3; TRBD2 aligns across 11 bases. Germline V gene data show CDR1 as ENHRY and CDR2 as SYGVKD. This CDR3 region has 13 residues. The V gene end was trimmed by 10 bases and the J gene end by 4 bases; junction bases not matched to a gene: 4. DNA for the CDR3: TGTGCCAGTCCGGGACTAGCGGCAGATACGCAGTATTTT. It specifies CASPGLAADTQYF.

The chain links TRBV13 to TRBJ1-2, with no clear D. The CDR3 length is 13 residues. CDR1 is PRHDT and CDR2 is FYEKMQ in the germline V gene (reference sequence). V lost 0 bases to trimming and J lost 6 bases, with 8 bases between them. CDR3 sequence: CASSLGPLHGYTF. CDR3 DNA sequence: TGTGCCAGCAGCTTAGGACCGCTTCATGGCTACACCTTC. The full variable domain, completed using reference TRBV13 and TRBJ1-2, is AAGVIQSPRHLIKEKRETATLKCYPIPRHDTVYWYQQGPGQDPQFLISFYEKMQSDKGSIPDRFSAQQFSDYHSELNMSSLELGDSALYFCASSLGPLHGYTFGSGTRLTVV.

This clonotype appeared a few times. The J gene is TRBJ1-2, the V gene TRBV11-1; D gene uncertain. V lost 5 bases, J lost 7 bases, and 11 bases lay in between. CDR3 length equals 12 residues. CDR1 and CDR2 (germline): SGHAT, FQDESV (reference sequence). The CDR3 DNA sequence: TGTGCCAGCAGCCTAGAACCGGGTGGCTACACCTTC. Protein sequence: CASSLEPGGYTF.

This chain connects TRBV12-3 or TRBV12-4 to TRBJ1-3; D call uncertain. With 7 bases removed from V and 0 bases from J, the gap between germline ends came to 4 bases. There are 12 residues in the CDR3. The CDR3 protein is CASIISGNTIYF. CDR3 in DNA: TGTGCCAGCATAATCTCTGGAAACACCATATATTTT.

The genes are TRBV20-1 and TRBJ1-2, with 7 bases fitting TRBD1. Unmatched junction bases numbered 5, after V lost 0 bases and J lost 7 bases. The germline CDR1 and CDR2 sequences are DFQATT and SNEGSKA (reference sequence). CDR3 length: 13 residues. DNA for the CDR3: TGCAGTGCTAGAGAGACAGGGAGACGTGGCTACACCTTC. This sequence encodes CSARETGRRGYTF.

The chain joins TRBV6-2 or TRBV6-3 to TRBJ2-7, with 7 positions matching TRBD2. The V segment lost 0 bases and the J segment 5 bases; nucleotides outside the gene matches: 4. The CDR3 spans 14 residues. Germline CDR1 and CDR2: MNHEY and SVGEGT. In DNA form, the CDR3 reads TGTGCCAGCAGTTACTCGACTAGCCCCCACGAGCAGTACTTC. This sequence encodes CASSYSTSPHEQYF.

The chain carries TRBV4-3 and TRBJ1-2; D remains unclear. This CDR3 region has 13 residues. Per the germline V gene, CDR1 is LGHNA and CDR2 is YSLEER. The V and J ends lost 4 bases and 6 bases respectively, with 12 bases between them. The chain's CDR3 is CASSRTDTDGYTF. The CDR3 DNA reads as TGCGCCAGCAGCCGTACTGATACGGATGGCTACACCTTC.